This TCR beta chain was identified during a study of post-analysis software for immune sequencing data. Study at large: Multiple sclerosis in the patients followed relapsing-remitting, secondary progressive and progressive-relapsing courses. Points from the study as a whole: Comparison with controls showed significantly lower normalized Chao1 diversity in multiple sclerosis patients. In patients, TRBV5-6, TRBV5-1 and TRBV20-1 belonged to five TRBV segments found more frequently than in controls.

From germline, CDR1 is MNHEY and CDR2 SMNVEV (reference sequence). This CDR3 spans 13 amino acids. Deletions cut 7 bases from V and 14 bases from J, with 18 bases between. Concerning this clonotype itself: As yet, its antigen is unknown.

Prepared libraries of TCR beta cDNA carried unique molecular identifiers. cDNA molecules numbering approximately 500,000 came from roughly 1.1 to 9.2 million T cells. TCRdb itself ran the PCR reads through MiXCR, one entry per CDR3 protein. Among fewer than 850,000 distinct CDR3 sequences listed, roughly 27% were seen once. J is TRBJ1-6 and V is TRBV27; D gene uncertain. The specimen sequenced was blood. The receptor was isolated from a girl aged 10 to 17 with multiple sclerosis. Here the CDR3 DNA reads TGTGCCAGCACCCAAGGGAGATCTTCCACCCTCCACTTT. Translating it yields CASTQGRSSTLHF.